The TCR beta chain described here comes from a study of post-analysis software for immune sequencing data. About the study: The patients showed relapsing-remitting, secondary progressive and progressive-relapsing multiple sclerosis courses.

CDR3 length equals 13 residues. The germline CDR1 and CDR2 sequences are SGHTA and FQGNSA. Incorporated into the TCR beta cDNA libraries were unique molecular identifiers, which served to reduce PCR and sequencing biases. From the PCR reads, TCRdb called clonotypes with MiXCR, one entry per CDR3 protein. This table has 650,000 to 850,000 distinct CDR3 sequences, 53% appearing once. Study-level points and caveats: The five TRBV segments detected at higher frequency in patients than in controls included TRBV5-6, TRBV5-1 and TRBV20-1.

This clonotype was seen a few times. Its antigen is undetermined. Material for sequencing was blood. This receptor was taken from a girl between 5 and 17 years old with multiple sclerosis. The chain joins TRBV7-2 to TRBJ2-7, with D hard to call. The DNA end is more similar to TRBJ2-5, so the J call may be wrong. CDR3 bases: TGTGCCAGCAGCTTTTCTTCTTGGGAGACCCAGTACTTC. This translates into CASSFSSWETQYF.